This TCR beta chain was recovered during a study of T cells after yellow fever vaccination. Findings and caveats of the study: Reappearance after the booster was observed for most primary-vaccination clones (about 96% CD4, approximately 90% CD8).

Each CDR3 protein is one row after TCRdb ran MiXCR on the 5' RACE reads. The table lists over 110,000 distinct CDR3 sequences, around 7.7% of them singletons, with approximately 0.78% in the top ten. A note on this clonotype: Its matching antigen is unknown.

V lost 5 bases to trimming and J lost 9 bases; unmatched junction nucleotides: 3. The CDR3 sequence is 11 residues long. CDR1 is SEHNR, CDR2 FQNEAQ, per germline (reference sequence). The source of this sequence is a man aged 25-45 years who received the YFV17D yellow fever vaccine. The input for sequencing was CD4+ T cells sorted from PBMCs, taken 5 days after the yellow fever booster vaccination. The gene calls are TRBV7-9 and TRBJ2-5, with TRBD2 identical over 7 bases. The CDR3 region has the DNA TGTGCCAGCAGCCCCCGGGGGGCCCAGTACTTC. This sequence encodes CASSPRGAQYF.